This record covers a single T cell receptor (beta chain). Its antigen remains unknown. The CDR3 is 14 residues long. Trimming cost V 8 bases and J 7 bases, with 15 bases left between them. Per germline, CDR1 MDHEN and CDR2 SYDVKM. This specimen belongs to a study of vaccination effects on CD4 cells after COVID-19. Produced via immunoSEQ multiplex PCR; TCRdb's table is partial and in-frame only. The sample shows around 63,000 clones, approximately 71% of them seen only once. Antigen-specific CD4+ T cell clonotypes were called by their expansion after viral peptide-pool culture in ViraFEST. Culture proceeded for nine to eleven days, and CD4+ T cells were then isolated. No vaccinee had earlier SARS-CoV-2 infection, and nucleocapsid antibodies were negative. PBMC cultures contained 1.5 million to 2 million cells per well, approximately 10 IU/ml IL-2 and around 9.9 ug/ml peptides. Both day 3 and day 7 saw half the medium replaced with IL-2 medium.

This chain links TRBV28 with TRBJ1-6, with D uncertain. This TCR came from a human donor who received a COVID-19 vaccine. The sample consisted of CD4+ T cells from PBMCs cultured with HCoV-OC43 spike peptides, taken before COVID-19 vaccination. As for subset: HCoV-OC43 spike overlapping peptide pool stimulation. The CDR3 here is CASSKGQKNSPLHF. The CDR3 DNA is TGTGCCAGCTCTAAAGGGCAGAAGAATTCACCCCTCCACTTT.